These T cell receptor beta chains were read from a single sample in a study of shared clonotypes between healthy human individuals. Measured with immunoSEQ multiplex PCR; TCRdb has only the in-frame clones, and not every one. The sample includes roughly 760,000 clones, approximately 79% seen only once; the top ten take approximately 1.8%. Sequenced: memory CD4+ T cells sorted from blood. The receptors come from a woman in her 30s in good health. Each CDR3 is given with its conserved first and last residue. D genes are given only for firm matches.

cdr3_aa: CASSRRDLATNEKLFF
j_call: TRBJ1-4
d_call: .
v_call: TRBV5-1
cdr3_length: 16

cdr3_aa: CASNRGAGNQPQHF
j_call: TRBJ1-5
d_call: .
v_call: TRBV19
cdr3_length: 14

cdr3_aa: CASSYSGRSYEQYF
j_call: TRBJ2-7
d_call: .
v_call: TRBV6-6
cdr3_length: 14

cdr3_aa: CASSYSIPSGAETQYF
j_call: TRBJ2-5
d_call: TRBD2
v_call: TRBV6-5
cdr3_length: 16

cdr3_aa: CASSEEGTAYNEQFF
j_call: TRBJ2-1
d_call: TRBD1
v_call: TRBV2
cdr3_length: 15

cdr3_aa: CASRKSSGGNQPQHF
j_call: TRBJ1-5
d_call: .
v_call: TRBV27
cdr3_length: 15

cdr3_aa: CATGTGATEAFF
j_call: TRBJ1-1
d_call: .
v_call: TRBV10-3
cdr3_length: 12

cdr3_aa: CASSEYGGLDYGYTF
j_call: TRBJ1-2
d_call: .
v_call: TRBV6-1
cdr3_length: 15

cdr3_aa: CASSDGLASSYEQYF
j_call: TRBJ2-7
d_call: TRBD2
v_call: TRBV5-1
cdr3_length: 15

cdr3_aa: CMAVNRVDEQYF
j_call: TRBJ2-7
d_call: .
v_call: TRBV29-1
cdr3_length: 12

cdr3_aa: CASSYDWASSYNEQFF
j_call: TRBJ2-1
d_call: .
v_call: TRBV6-5
cdr3_length: 16

cdr3_aa: CSVSGQGGGNTIYF
j_call: TRBJ1-3
d_call: TRBD1
v_call: TRBV29-1
cdr3_length: 14

cdr3_aa: CASSPEFQETQYF
j_call: TRBJ2-5
d_call: .
v_call: TRBV18
cdr3_length: 13

cdr3_aa: CASSRTGDTEAFF
j_call: TRBJ1-1
d_call: TRBD1
v_call: TRBV6-4
cdr3_length: 13

cdr3_aa: CASSRAQTEKLFF
j_call: TRBJ1-4
d_call: .
v_call: TRBV18
cdr3_length: 13

cdr3_aa: CASSEALVLNQPQHF
j_call: TRBJ1-5
d_call: .
v_call: TRBV6-1
cdr3_length: 15

cdr3_aa: CASARPSTDTQYF
j_call: TRBJ2-3
d_call: .
v_call: TRBV11-2
cdr3_length: 13

cdr3_aa: CASSEGGRALYEQYF
j_call: TRBJ2-7
d_call: TRBD2
v_call: TRBV10-2
cdr3_length: 15

cdr3_aa: CASSTRDIPQGGYTF
j_call: TRBJ1-2
d_call: .
v_call: TRBV28
cdr3_length: 15

cdr3_aa: CASSLDRIYEQYF
j_call: TRBJ2-7
d_call: .
v_call: TRBV11-2
cdr3_length: 13

cdr3_aa: CASSLEGQGHEQFF
j_call: TRBJ2-1
d_call: .
v_call: TRBV5-1
cdr3_length: 14

cdr3_aa: CASSRTSGAYNEQFF
j_call: TRBJ2-1
d_call: TRBD2
v_call: TRBV2
cdr3_length: 15

cdr3_aa: CASSFVQEVTGELFF
j_call: TRBJ2-2
d_call: .
v_call: TRBV5-4
cdr3_length: 15

cdr3_aa: CASSHRTSGKFNEQFF
j_call: TRBJ2-1
d_call: TRBD2
v_call: TRBV2
cdr3_length: 16

cdr3_aa: CASRSSSGSDEQFF
j_call: TRBJ2-1
d_call: TRBD2
v_call: TRBV2
cdr3_length: 14

cdr3_aa: CASSSASNQPQHF
j_call: TRBJ1-5
d_call: .
v_call: TRBV12-5
cdr3_length: 13

cdr3_aa: CASRTTGDYGYTF
j_call: TRBJ1-2
d_call: .
v_call: TRBV28
cdr3_length: 13

cdr3_aa: CASRSREGADTQYF
j_call: TRBJ2-3
d_call: TRBD2
v_call: TRBV2
cdr3_length: 14

cdr3_aa: CASTAMEGNQPQHF
j_call: TRBJ1-5
d_call: .
v_call: TRBV2
cdr3_length: 14

cdr3_aa: CASSRLAARRETQYF
j_call: TRBJ2-5
d_call: TRBD2
v_call: TRBV7-2
cdr3_length: 15

cdr3_aa: CASSEAGTGSREQYF
j_call: TRBJ2-7
d_call: TRBD1
v_call: TRBV2
cdr3_length: 15

cdr3_aa: CASWRGWSYNEQFF
j_call: TRBJ2-1
d_call: .
v_call: TRBV28
cdr3_length: 14

cdr3_aa: CASGLGHNEQFF
j_call: TRBJ2-1
d_call: TRBD2
v_call: TRBV19
cdr3_length: 12

cdr3_aa: CASSPQGAGNTIYF
j_call: TRBJ1-3
d_call: TRBD1
v_call: TRBV18
cdr3_length: 14

cdr3_aa: CATRRLASTDTQYF
j_call: TRBJ2-3
d_call: TRBD2
v_call: TRBV5-4
cdr3_length: 14

cdr3_aa: CASTADEYNEQFF
j_call: TRBJ2-1
d_call: .
v_call: TRBV2
cdr3_length: 13

cdr3_aa: CASSLGILSSYNEQFF
j_call: TRBJ2-1
d_call: .
v_call: TRBV5-6
cdr3_length: 16

cdr3_aa: CASSLVGGSGNTIYF
j_call: TRBJ1-3
d_call: .
v_call: TRBV5-6
cdr3_length: 15

cdr3_aa: CASREKGTGQGYTF
j_call: TRBJ1-2
d_call: TRBD1
v_call: TRBV5-1
cdr3_length: 14

cdr3_aa: CASSQKTGTRRTEAFF
j_call: TRBJ1-1
d_call: .
v_call: TRBV4-1
cdr3_length: 16

cdr3_aa: CASSNRLAGNYEQYF
j_call: TRBJ2-7
d_call: TRBD2
v_call: TRBV5-4
cdr3_length: 15

cdr3_aa: CASTQQQDTDTQYF
j_call: TRBJ2-3
d_call: .
v_call: TRBV5-4
cdr3_length: 14

cdr3_aa: CASSPFLTDTIYF
j_call: TRBJ1-3
d_call: .
v_call: TRBV7-2
cdr3_length: 13

cdr3_aa: CAISESTSLIYGYTF
j_call: TRBJ1-2
d_call: .
v_call: TRBV10-3
cdr3_length: 15

cdr3_aa: CASSAISGRNEQFF
j_call: TRBJ2-1
d_call: TRBD2
v_call: TRBV2
cdr3_length: 14

cdr3_aa: CASSTPWTTNYNEQFF
j_call: TRBJ2-1
d_call: .
v_call: TRBV11-2
cdr3_length: 16

cdr3_aa: CASSYRAFNTGELFF
j_call: TRBJ2-2
d_call: .
v_call: TRBV5-1
cdr3_length: 15

cdr3_aa: CASSQVGRPYEQYF
j_call: TRBJ2-7
d_call: .
v_call: TRBV4-1
cdr3_length: 14

cdr3_aa: CASSSTNRPSSYEQYF
j_call: TRBJ2-7
d_call: .
v_call: TRBV27
cdr3_length: 16

cdr3_aa: CASSEAPGNEAFF
j_call: TRBJ1-1
d_call: .
v_call: TRBV10-1
cdr3_length: 13

cdr3_aa: CAWNDRWGTQFTF
j_call: TRBJ1-2
d_call: .
v_call: TRBV30
cdr3_length: 13

cdr3_aa: CASRMQGVSETQYF
j_call: TRBJ2-5
d_call: TRBD1
v_call: TRBV27
cdr3_length: 14

cdr3_aa: CASSAIRDRDRVFREKLFF
j_call: TRBJ1-4
d_call: TRBD1
v_call: TRBV28
cdr3_length: 19

cdr3_aa: CASSRQLAADYNEQFF
j_call: TRBJ2-1
d_call: TRBD2
v_call: TRBV4-1
cdr3_length: 16

cdr3_aa: CASRERADLTGTDTQYF
j_call: TRBJ2-3
d_call: .
v_call: TRBV6-1
cdr3_length: 17

cdr3_aa: CASSPPGGGINYGYTF
j_call: TRBJ1-2
d_call: .
v_call: TRBV5-6
cdr3_length: 16

cdr3_aa: CASSSLTLIAGTQFF
j_call: TRBJ2-1
d_call: TRBD2
v_call: TRBV7-2
cdr3_length: 15

cdr3_aa: CASSRREGGSYEQYF
j_call: TRBJ2-7
d_call: TRBD2
v_call: TRBV7-8
cdr3_length: 15

cdr3_aa: CAWSSASGYSYNEQFF
j_call: TRBJ2-1
d_call: TRBD2
v_call: TRBV30
cdr3_length: 16